These 22 T cell receptor beta chains share one sample of origin, sequenced in a study of T-cell reconstitution after alpha-beta-depleted transplantation in children. Unique molecular identifiers were incorporated during preparation of the TCRbeta library. TCRdb itself ran the PCR reads through MiXCR, one entry per CDR3 protein. The table lists 750,000 to 950,000 distinct CDR3 sequences, about 16% of them singletons. Sequenced material: PBMCs, mostly from graft donor cells, taken 360 days after TCRalphabeta/CD19-depleted stem cell transplant. Receptors originate from a male patient between 5 and 17 years old who had a stem cell transplant for acute lymphoblastic leukemia, so the T cells may come from the graft donor.

In this sample, this clonotype turned up a few times. The chain combines TRBV11-1 with TRBJ2-7; 9 nucleotides match TRBD1. Trimming took 0 bases from V and 0 from J; bases not matched to a gene: 12. This CDR3 comprises 19 residues. Germline values: CDR1 SGHAT, CDR2 FQDESV (reference sequence). Here the CDR3 reads CASSLASLFRDRASYEQYF. The CDR3 DNA is TGTGCCAGCAGCTTAGCTTCCCTCTTCCGGGACAGGGCCTCCTACGAGCAGTACTTC.

The chain joins TRBV4-1 to TRBJ2-1, with 9 positions matching TRBD1. This CDR3 has 19 residues. J was trimmed by 5 bases and V by 2 bases; bases with no gene match: 16. Germline-derived CDR1 and CDR2 are MGHRA and YSYEKL. This CDR3 is CASSQHSTAGDRVDNEQFF. DNA for the CDR3: TGCGCCAGCAGCCAACACAGTACTGCCGGGGACAGGGTAGACAATGAGCAGTTCTTC.

There are a few counts of this clonotype. The rearrangement uses TRBV9 and TRBJ2-1, with 10 bases that match TRBD2. Germline V gene lookup returns CDR1 SGDLS and CDR2 YYNGEE. V lost 0 bases and J lost 2; bases outside the gene matches: 5. The CDR3 has 17 amino acids. The CDR3 spells CASSVGGSGRAYNEQFF. CDR3 bases: TGTGCCAGCAGCGTAGGTGGGAGCGGGAGGGCCTACAATGAGCAGTTCTTC.

This clonotype has a handful of counts. J is TRBJ2-1 and V is TRBV4-2; 9 bases agree with TRBD2. This CDR3 is 16 amino acids long. The germline V gene has CDR1 LGHNA and CDR2 YNFKEQ. The V and J ends lost 1 base and 2 bases, in that order; junction bases with no gene match: 3. The CDR3 loop is CASSQGLAEAYNEQFF. The CDR3 DNA sequence: TGTGCCAGCAGCCAAGGACTAGCGGAAGCCTACAATGAGCAGTTCTTC.

This clonotype was seen repeatedly, ten times or more. The chain employs TRBV7-9 and TRBJ2-1, with D unclear. V was trimmed by 5 bases and J by 2 bases, leaving 19 bases between them. The CDR3 loop spans 17 amino acids. The germline CDR1 and CDR2 sequences are SEHNR and FQNEAQ (reference sequence). CDR3 coding DNA: TGTGCCAGCAGCCCGCGAGGTGAGGTGTTAACCTACAATGAGCAGTTCTTC. Translated: CASSPRGEVLTYNEQFF.

This clonotype was observed a handful of times. V is TRBV29-1 and J is TRBJ1-1; tentatively, D is TRBD1 (5 bases). Germline assignment: CDR1 SQVTM and CDR2 ANQGSEA. The CDR3 covers 15 residues. Trimming took 0 bases from V and 0 from J, leaving 11 bases between them. As DNA, the CDR3 is TGCAGCGTTGAAGATCAGGAGGGGTTGAACACTGAAGCTTTCTTT. As protein: CSVEDQEGLNTEAFF.

This clonotype came up a few times. The chain combines TRBV30 with TRBJ2-3; 9 nucleotides agree with TRBD2. The germline CDR1 and CDR2 sequences are GTSNPN and SVGIG (reference sequence). This CDR3 comprises 16 residues. V lost 0 bases, J lost 2 bases, and 6 bases stayed unmatched. The CDR3 DNA sequence: TGTGCCTGGAGTGTAGGGGCGGGAGGGCTCACAGATACGCAGTATTTT. This gives the protein CAWSVGAGGLTDTQYF.

This clonotype came up a few times. J is TRBJ2-7 and V is TRBV15; D perhaps matches TRBD2 (6 bases). With 3 bases removed from V and 3 bases from J, the gap between germline ends came to 9 bases. The CDR3 covers 13 residues. CDR1 is LNHNV, CDR2 YYDKDF, per germline (reference sequence). The CDR3 nucleotides are TGTGCCACCAGCAGGGGACTCATCTACGAGCAGTACTTC. It codes for CATSRGLIYEQYF.

This clonotype was seen a few times. The chain combines TRBV12-3 or TRBV12-4 with TRBJ1-1; D is unresolved. Trimming cost V 4 bases and J 6 bases, with 15 bases left between them. This CDR3 spans 14 amino acids. This chain's CDR3 is CASSSPRGGAEAFF. The CDR3 region has the DNA TGTGCCAGCAGTTCCCCCCGGGGAGGAGCTGAAGCTTTCTTT.

The table lists this clonotype with a few counts. V and J are TRBV4-1 and TRBJ2-5; D gene unclear. Looked up from germline, CDR1 is MGHRA and CDR2 is YSYEKL. The CDR3 contains 14 residues. The V gene lost 1 base and the J gene lost 1 base, with 7 bases spanning the gap. The CDR3 region is CASSQAGSQETQYF. The DNA for the CDR3 is TGCGCCAGCAGCCAAGCTGGCAGCCAAGAGACCCAGTACTTC.

V usage is TRBV3-1 and J usage is TRBJ2-1; 8 bases agree with TRBD2. V shed 2 bases and J 10 bases; nucleotides not matched to a gene: 10. The CDR3 loop spans 15 amino acids. Germline V gene data show CDR1 as LGHDT and CDR2 as YNNKEL (reference sequence). The CDR3: CASSQPAGGHPEQFF. Here the CDR3 DNA reads TGTGCCAGCAGCCAACCCGCGGGAGGCCACCCGGAGCAGTTCTTC.

The chain is built from TRBV13 and TRBJ2-5; D is perhaps TRBD1 (6 bases). V shed 5 bases and J shed 3 bases, with 19 bases lying between them. Per germline, CDR1 PRHDT and CDR2 FYEKMQ (reference sequence). The CDR3 is 16 amino acids. The CDR3 loop is CASSTLMPGAKETQYF. CDR3 sequence (DNA): TGTGCCAGCAGCACTCTCATGCCAGGGGCGAAAGAGACCCAGTACTTC.

This clonotype was recorded many times. J is TRBJ2-3 and V is TRBV5-1; perhaps TRBD1 as D (6 bases). Germline V gene lookup returns CDR1 SGHRS and CDR2 YFSETQ. The V and J ends lost 2 bases and 1 base respectively, with 14 bases between them. The CDR3 is 16 residues long. The CDR3 sequence: CASSLIGGSRTDTQYF. The CDR3 nucleotides are TGCGCCAGCAGCTTAATAGGGGGATCCCGCACAGATACGCAGTATTTT.

In this sample, this clonotype turned up a few times. The chain uses TRBV4-2 and TRBJ1-1; 7 positions match TRBD1. The germline V gene has CDR1 LGHNA and CDR2 YNFKEQ. There are 17 residues in the CDR3. The J segment lost 3 bases and the V segment lost 4 bases, leaving 14 bases of the junction unmatched. The CDR3: CASSPQLTGRRDTEAFF. The CDR3 nucleotides are TGTGCCAGCAGCCCGCAATTGACAGGGCGACGAGACACTGAAGCTTTCTTT.

This clonotype was counted a few times. V usage is TRBV15 and J usage is TRBJ2-7; D is ambiguous. The CDR3 covers 13 residues. V lost 5 bases and J 6 bases, leaving 14 bases between the germline ends. Germline CDR1 and CDR2: LNHNV and YYDKDF (reference sequence). CDR3 nucleotides: TGTGCCACCAGCCTCTGGTCCGGTTTCGAGCAGTACTTC. Translating gives CATSLWSGFEQYF.

This chain's CDR3 is CASSYSGIRGGPETQYF. CDR3 coding DNA: TGTGCCAGCAGTTACTCCGGTATAAGGGGAGGGCCAGAGACCCAGTACTTC. The chain joins TRBV6-5 to TRBJ2-5; 7 bases match TRBD2. The CDR3 runs to 17 residues. CDR1 and CDR2 (germline): MNHEY, SVGAGI. The V segment lost 0 bases and the J segment 4 bases; nucleotides outside the gene matches: 11.

The V call is TRBV15, the J call TRBJ1-2; D unresolved. Germline V gene data show CDR1 as LNHNV and CDR2 as YYDKDF (reference sequence). V lost 8 bases to trimming and J lost 4 bases, with 14 bases between them. The CDR3 runs 13 residues. The CDR3 region is CATGVDPSYGYTF. DNA of the CDR3: TGTGCCACCGGTGTAGACCCCTCCTATGGCTACACCTTC.

This clonotype was seen more than once but under ten times. The rearrangement uses TRBV15 and TRBJ2-3; D might be TRBD2 (6 bases). The V gene lost 1 base and the J gene lost 8 bases, with 7 bases spanning the gap. The CDR3 is made up of 12 amino acids. Germline V gene data show CDR1 as LNHNV and CDR2 as YYDKDF (reference sequence). The CDR3 reads CATSRGRGTQYF. The CDR3 DNA reads as TGTGCCACCAGCAGAGGGAGGGGTACGCAGTATTTT. Looking up the rest from reference TRBV15 and TRBJ2-3 gives the full variable domain: DAMVIQNPRYQVTQFGKPVTLSCSQTLNHNVMYWYQQKSSQAPKLLFHYYDKDFNNEADTPDNFQSRRPNTSFCFLDIRSPGLGDTAMYLCATSRGRGTQYFGPGTRLTVL.

In this sample, this clonotype turned up a few times. The chain links TRBV11-2 to TRBJ2-5; 12 bases are a match to TRBD2. The CDR3 length is 15 residues. The V segment lost 5 bases and the J segment 5 bases; nucleotides outside the gene matches: 6. Germline V lookup: CDR1 SGHAT, CDR2 FQNNGV. This chain's CDR3 is CASSAGLAGKETQYF. Here the CDR3 DNA reads TGTGCCAGCAGCGCCGGACTAGCGGGAAAGGAGACCCAGTACTTC.

This clonotype has ten or more counts. The J gene is TRBJ2-5, the V gene TRBV7-9; D is unclear. V was cut by 0 bases and J by 1 base, with 9 bases left in between. The CDR3 is 15 amino acids. Germline V gives CDR1 SEHNR, CDR2 FQNEAQ (reference sequence). The CDR3, as DNA: TGTGCCAGCAGCTTAGCGGTCAGGATCCAAGAGACCCAGTACTTC. This translates into CASSLAVRIQETQYF.

The chain couples TRBV7-9 to TRBJ1-3; TRBD1 matches at 9 bases. This CDR3 spans 17 amino acids. Germline CDR1 reads SEHNR; CDR2 reads FQNEAQ (reference sequence). After removal of 5 bases from V and 0 bases from J, the junction contained 8 bases not matched to a gene. CDR3 amino acids: CASSPRQGVLSGNTIYF. The CDR3 nucleotides are TGTGCCAGCAGCCCTCGACAGGGGGTACTCTCTGGAAACACCATATATTTT.

This clonotype was observed a handful of times. The chain is built from TRBV20-1 and TRBJ2-1; D not resolved. V was clipped by 2 bases and J by 12 bases, with 14 bases between them. The germline V gene encodes CDR1 DFQATT and CDR2 SNEGSKA (reference sequence). The CDR3 sequence is 12 residues long. The CDR3: CSARINGGRQFF. The CDR3 DNA follows: TGCAGTGCTAGAATAAACGGTGGTAGGCAGTTCTTC.